Listed below are T cell receptor beta chains from one sample, sequenced in a study of T cell responses to AZD1222 COVID-19 vaccine. The table came from immunoSEQ multiplex PCR; TCRdb's copy has only in-frame clones and leaves some out. Of 150,000 to 200,000 clones in the sample, around 92% were seen once. This specimen consisted of peripheral blood, obtained on day 0 of AZD1222 vaccination. Every receptor here comes from an adult in good health. CDR3s include the opening cysteine and the closing phenylalanine or tryptophan. The D gene is left open where the match is weak. Clone size, where shown, is once, few, many, or a class for clones that have expanded.

clone_size,d_call,v_call,j_call,cdr3_nt,cdr3_aa
-,-,TRBV15,TRBJ1-3,TGTGCCACCAGCAGAGCCCGGGGGTCTGGAAACACCATATATTTT,CATSRARGSGNTIYF
-,-,TRBV27,TRBJ2-7,TGTGCCAGCAGTCCTGGTCAGGGGGGCGGCTCCTACGAGCAGTACTTC,CASSPGQGGGSYEQYF
-,-,TRBV6-5,TRBJ1-5,TGTGCCAGCAGTTCTCAGGGATGGAATCAGCCCCAGCATTTT,CASSSQGWNQPQHF
-,-,TRBV19,TRBJ1-3,TGTGCCAGTAGTATTGGGAGTGGCGGAAACACCATATATTTT,CASSIGSGGNTIYF
-,-,TRBV27,TRBJ2-3,TGTGCCAGCAGCCATGGGGTGGAGGGAGATACGCAGTATTTT,CASSHGVEGDTQYF
-,-,TRBV5-4,TRBJ1-4,TGTGCCAGCAGCTTGTTTACCGGGACGGAGTTTAATGAAAAACTGTTTTTT,CASSLFTGTEFNEKLFF
-,-,TRBV27,TRBJ1-1,TGTGCCAGCAGTTTACGGGACCGCACTGAAGCTTTCTTT,CASSLRDRTEAFF
-,-,TRBV12-3/TRBV12-4,TRBJ1-1,TGTGCCAGCAGTTTTGGCAGGGTTAGTGAAGCTTTCTTT,CASSFGRVSEAFF
-,-,TRBV5-1,TRBJ1-3,TGCGCCAGCAGCTTGGGGGGCCAAGGAAACACCATATATTTT,CASSLGGQGNTIYF
-,TRBD1,TRBV5-1,TRBJ1-2,TGCGCCAGCAGCTCACAGGGGCTCTATGGCTACACCTTC,CASSSQGLYGYTF
-,-,TRBV19,TRBJ2-5,TGTGCCAGTAGTATGCGGGAAATAAGGGAGACCCAGTACTTC,CASSMREIRETQYF
-,-,TRBV24-1,TRBJ2-3,TGTGCCACCAGTTTGACAGGATCCACAGATACGCAGTATTTT,CATSLTGSTDTQYF
once,-,TRBV2,TRBJ2-2,TGTGCCAGCACCGAAGGCTATCTTCTAGCAGCCGGGGAGCTGTTTTTT,CASTEGYLLAAGELFF
-,-,TRBV30,TRBJ1-1,TGTGCCTGGAGTGTACAGAAGAACACTGAAGCTTTCTTT,CAWSVQKNTEAFF
-,TRBD2,TRBV24-1,TRBJ2-1,TGTGCCACCAGTCAACCACCCCTTGCGGGGGGAGACAATGAGCAGTTCTTC,CATSQPPLAGGDNEQFF
-,-,TRBV19,TRBJ1-6,TGTGCCAGTAAGGACTCCTATAATTCACCCCTCCACTTT,CASKDSYNSPLHF
-,-,TRBV5-1,TRBJ1-5,TGCGCCAGCAGCTTGTCGGGATTCAGCAATCAGCCCCAGCATTTT,CASSLSGFSNQPQHF
-,TRBD1,TRBV7-2,TRBJ1-2,TGTGCCAGCAGCTTAGTAAGGGGGCTAGGCTACACCTTC,CASSLVRGLGYTF
-,TRBD1,TRBV15,TRBJ2-7,TGTGCCACCCCCCGGGGACAGGGGAGACACGAGCAGTACTTC,CATPRGQGRHEQYF
-,TRBD2,TRBV2,TRBJ2-2,TGTGCCAGCAGTGGGACTAGCGGGGGCTCCGGCACCGGGGAGCTGTTTTTT,CASSGTSGGSGTGELFF
-,-,TRBV28,TRBJ2-7,TGTGCCAGCACCCTAAGCATGGGACACTATTACGAGCAGTACTTC,CASTLSMGHYYEQYF
-,-,TRBV7-6,TRBJ1-2,TGTGCCAGCAGCTTAGCAGGATATGGCTACACCTTC,CASSLAGYGYTF
-,-,TRBV7-2,TRBJ2-7,TGTGCCAGCAGGGGGGGTGAGCAGTACTTC,CASRGGEQYF
-,TRBD1,TRBV5-6,TRBJ1-5,TGTGCCAGCAGCTTCCGGGACAGGGGGTTTATCCGTGATCAGCCCCAGCATTTT,CASSFRDRGFIRDQPQHF
-,TRBD1,TRBV7-2,TRBJ2-2,TGTGCCAGCAGCTTAATTAGGACAGGGGCCGGGGAGCTGTTTTTT,CASSLIRTGAGELFF
few,-,TRBV6-5,TRBJ2-3,TGTGCCAGCAGTTACTCGCGCAGGGCCCTAGATACGCAGTATTTT,CASSYSRRALDTQYF
once,-,TRBV5-1,TRBJ1-5,TGCGCCAGCAGGGTAGACAGTTATAGCAATCAGCCCCAGCATTTT,CASRVDSYSNQPQHF
-,TRBD1,TRBV18,TRBJ2-1,TGTGCCAGCTCATCTGGACAGGGGACAAGCAATGAGCAGTTCTTC,CASSSGQGTSNEQFF
-,-,TRBV11-2,TRBJ2-7,TGTGCCAGCAGCTTAGCGGGCCCCTCCTACGAGCAGTACTTC,CASSLAGPSYEQYF
once,-,TRBV4-2,TRBJ1-5,TGTGCCAGCAGCCAAGAAGGCAGGGATCAGCCCCAGCATTTT,CASSQEGRDQPQHF
-,-,TRBV2,TRBJ1-5,TGTGCCAGCAGCCCAGCGGGCAGGAGGAGCAATCAGCCCCAGCATTTT,CASSPAGRRSNQPQHF
-,TRBD1,TRBV7-3,TRBJ1-1,TGTGCCAGCAGCCCCAGGACAGGGCGGGTCACTGAAGCTTTCTTT,CASSPRTGRVTEAFF
once,TRBD2,TRBV7-2,TRBJ2-1,TGTGCCAGCAGCCTATGGGGGGGAACTGATTACAATGAGCAGTTCTTC,CASSLWGGTDYNEQFF
-,-,TRBV27,TRBJ2-1,TGTGCCAGCAGTTTAAAGGGCCGGTACAATGAGCAGTTCTTC,CASSLKGRYNEQFF
-,TRBD2,TRBV3-1/TRBV3-2,TRBJ2-1,TGTGCCAGCAGCTCGCGGGGGACCTCCTACAATGAGCAGTTCTTC,CASSSRGTSYNEQFF
-,-,TRBV9,TRBJ1-6,TGTGCCAGCAGGGGCTCCTATAATTCACCCCTCCACTTT,CASRGSYNSPLHF
-,TRBD1,TRBV7-2,TRBJ2-1,TGTGCCAGCAGCTTAGCTTGGACAGGGGGCTTGTACAATGAGCAGTTCTTC,CASSLAWTGGLYNEQFF
once,-,TRBV7-2,TRBJ1-2,TGTGCCAGCAGTCTACGGGACCTTAGGGGCTACACCTTC,CASSLRDLRGYTF
once,-,TRBV19,TRBJ1-2,TGTGCCAGTAGGGGCCGAGGGGGGGCGAACTATGGCTACACCTTC,CASRGRGGANYGYTF
once,-,TRBV28,TRBJ1-3,TGTGCCAGCAGTCCCCCCCAGGGCAGCTCTGGAAACACCATATATTTT,CASSPPQGSSGNTIYF
once,TRBD1,TRBV11-1,TRBJ1-2,TGTGCCAGCAGCCCTCCCCTGGGACAGGGCTACACCTTC,CASSPPLGQGYTF
-,-,TRBV14,TRBJ1-2,TGTGCCAGCAGCCGCCAAGGGAGGACGGCGGAGGGCTACACCTTC,CASSRQGRTAEGYTF
-,TRBD2,TRBV7-8,TRBJ2-3,TGTGCCAGCAGCTTAGCGCTACGCCGGGGGGGAAAGGATACGCAGTATTTT,CASSLALRRGGKDTQYF
-,TRBD1,TRBV5-1,TRBJ2-7,TGCGCCAGCAGCTCCGGGACAGTGACCTACGAGCAGTACTTC,CASSSGTVTYEQYF
-,-,TRBV5-8,TRBJ1-4,TGTGCCAGCAGCTTTACAGTCGAACTGTTTTTT,CASSFTVELFF